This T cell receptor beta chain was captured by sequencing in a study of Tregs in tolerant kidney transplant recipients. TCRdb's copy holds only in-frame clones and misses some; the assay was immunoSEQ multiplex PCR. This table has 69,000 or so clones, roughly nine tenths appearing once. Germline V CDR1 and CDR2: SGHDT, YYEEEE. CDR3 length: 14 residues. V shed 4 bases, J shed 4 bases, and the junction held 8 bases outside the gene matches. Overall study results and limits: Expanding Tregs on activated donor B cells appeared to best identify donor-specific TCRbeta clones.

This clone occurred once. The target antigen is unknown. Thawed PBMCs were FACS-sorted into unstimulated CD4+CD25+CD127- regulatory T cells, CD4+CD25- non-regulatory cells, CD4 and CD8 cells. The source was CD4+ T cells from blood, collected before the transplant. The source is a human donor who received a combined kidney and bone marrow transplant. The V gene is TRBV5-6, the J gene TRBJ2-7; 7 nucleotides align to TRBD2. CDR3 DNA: TGTGCCAGCAGCGTCGCGGGACTAAAGTACGAGCAGTACTTC. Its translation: CASSVAGLKYEQYF.